The rows below give T cell receptor beta chains drawn from one sample of a study of cytomegalovirus exposure and HLA in healthy donors. TCRdb's table, derived via immunoSEQ multiplex PCR, lists solely in-frame clones and lacks some. This sample has about 64,000 clones, with 55% to 65% found just once. The sample taken for sequencing was PBMCs. All receptors derive from a woman between 50 and 59 years old in good health and CMV-seronegative. Each CDR3 is given with its conserved first and last residue. A D gene is named only where the DNA matches it firmly. For some rows the clone size is stated as once, few or many, or as a class when expanded; others skip it.

TRBD1	-	TRBV5-4	TRBJ2-1	CASSLGQGVYNEQFF	TGTGCCAGCAGCTTGGGGCAGGGGGTTTACAATGAGCAGTTCTTC
-	few	TRBV18	TRBJ2-5	CASFSGIQETQYF	TGTGCCAGTTTTTCCGGGATACAAGAGACCCAGTACTTC
-	-	TRBV10-3	TRBJ2-3	CAISPTLIGDTDTQYF	TGTGCCATCAGCCCAACCCTCATTGGAGACACAGATACGCAGTATTTT
-	-	TRBV14	TRBJ2-1	CASSHGSLWRTRPYNEQFF	TGTGCCAGCAGCCACGGGTCTTTATGGCGGACACGACCCTACAATGAGCAGTTCTTC
-	-	TRBV6-6	TRBJ1-4	CASTFVLRGDEKLFF	TGTGCCAGCACCTTCGTCCTCCGAGGAGATGAAAAACTGTTTTTT
-	-	TRBV21-1	TRBJ2-7	CASSKAQTSANREQYF	TGTGCCAGCAGCAAAGCCCAGACTAGCGCAAACCGGGAGCAGTACTTC
-	few	TRBV27	TRBJ2-3	CASSLSLSGHTDTQYF	TGTGCCAGCAGTTTATCGCTTAGCGGTCACACAGATACGCAGTATTTT
TRBD2	once	TRBV30	TRBJ2-7	CAWSELAGEHEQYF	TGTGCCTGGAGTGAACTAGCGGGAGAGCACGAGCAGTACTTC
TRBD1	-	TRBV5-1	TRBJ2-2	CASSLIAARGSTGELFF	TGCGCCAGCAGCCTAATAGCCGCCAGGGGGAGTACCGGGGAGCTGTTTTTT
-	-	TRBV4-3	TRBJ2-1	CASSQVGGPANEQFF	TGCGCCAGCAGCCAGGTAGGAGGGCCGGCCAATGAGCAGTTCTTC
-	-	TRBV19	TRBJ1-5	CASSAPGEGNQPQHF	TGTGCCAGTAGTGCTCCGGGGGAAGGCAATCAGCCCCAGCATTTT
-	few	TRBV28	TRBJ1-1	CASSPFGSEAFF	TGTGCCAGCAGTCCCTTCGGTTCTGAAGCTTTCTTT
-	-	TRBV7-3	TRBJ2-3	CASSPYGSGSDTQYF	TGTGCCAGCAGCCCCTACGGGAGTGGATCAGATACGCAGTATTTT
TRBD1	once	TRBV5-1	TRBJ1-6	CASSWDSESPLHF	TGCGCCAGCAGCTGGGACAGCGAATCACCCCTCCACTTT
-	few	TRBV6-5	TRBJ2-3	CATLSPSYDTQYF	TGTGCCACCCTTTCCCCTAGCTACGATACGCAGTATTTT
-	once	TRBV15	TRBJ1-4	CATSRGQAEKLFF	TGTGCCACCAGCAGAGGTCAAGCGGAAAAACTGTTTTTT
TRBD1	-	TRBV28	TRBJ2-7	CASSIGGSYEQYF	TGTGCCAGCAGTATAGGGGGCTCATACGAGCAGTACTTC
-	few	TRBV7-8	TRBJ2-7	CASSRDIDEQYF	TGTGCCAGCAGCCGGGACATCGACGAGCAGTACTTC
-	-	TRBV28	TRBJ2-1	CASSLSGYTSYNEQFF	TGTGCCAGCAGTTTATCCGGGTATACTTCCTACAATGAGCAGTTCTTC
TRBD1	-	TRBV5-8	TRBJ1-3	CASSRGQFSGNTIYF	TGTGCCAGCAGTCGGGGACAGTTCTCTGGAAACACCATATATTTT
TRBD1	-	TRBV7-2	TRBJ2-5	CASSLRQTGQGATTQYF	TGTGCCAGCAGCTTAAGGCAAACGGGACAGGGGGCGACCACCCAGTACTTC
TRBD2	-	TRBV11-3	TRBJ2-1	CASSPAGDRNEQFF	TGTGCCAGCAGCCCAGCGGGAGACCGTAATGAGCAGTTCTTC
TRBD1	-	TRBV7-9	TRBJ1-2	CASSSGDRERNYGYTF	TGTGCCAGCAGCTCGGGGGACAGGGAGAGGAACTATGGCTACACCTTC
TRBD1	-	TRBV6-6	TRBJ1-5	CASTPPWTGNNQPQHF	TGTGCCAGCACCCCACCATGGACAGGGAACAATCAGCCCCAGCATTTT
-	-	TRBV7-2	TRBJ2-7	CASSYRDNYEQYF	TGTGCCAGCAGCTATCGGGACAACTACGAGCAGTACTTC
-	few	TRBV7-2	TRBJ2-7	CASSWKTGHEQYF	TGTGCCAGCAGCTGGAAGACAGGCCACGAGCAGTACTTC
-	-	TRBV7-9	TRBJ2-7	CASTGSSYEQYF	TGTGCCAGCACTGGTAGCTCCTACGAGCAGTACTTC
-	once	TRBV4-3	TRBJ1-2	CASSQNPPTTALGYTF	TGCGCCAGCAGCCAAAACCCCCCGACAACCGCCCTTGGCTACACCTTC
-	-	TRBV5-6	TRBJ2-3	CASIKRATDTQYF	TGTGCCAGCATTAAGCGGGCAACAGATACGCAGTATTTT
-	once	TRBV28	TRBJ1-2	CASSRREGYGYTF	TGTGCCAGCAGCCGCAGAGAGGGCTATGGCTACACCTTC
TRBD2	-	TRBV5-1	TRBJ2-7	CASSLTASGSGNEQYF	TGCGCCAGCAGCCTAACTGCTAGCGGGAGCGGCAACGAGCAGTACTTC
-	few	TRBV7-9	TRBJ1-1	CASSPQPGSEAFF	TGTGCCAGCAGCCCCCAGCCGGGGAGTGAAGCTTTCTTT
-	few	TRBV4-3	TRBJ1-2	CASSQVGFYRYTF	TGCGCCAGCAGCCAAGTGGGCTTTTATCGCTACACCTTC
TRBD1	-	TRBV5-4	TRBJ1-4	CASSPGTATNEKLFF	TGTGCCAGCAGCCCGGGGACAGCAACTAATGAAAAACTGTTTTTT
TRBD2	few	TRBV25-1	TRBJ2-2	CASSEGTSLVKQGELFF	TGTGCCAGCAGTGAAGGGACTAGCTTGGTCAAGCAAGGGGAGCTGTTTTTT
-	-	TRBV29-1	TRBJ1-1	CSVSFGRGSEAFF	TGCAGCGTATCTTTTGGAAGGGGGTCTGAAGCTTTCTTT
TRBD1	-	TRBV5-1	TRBJ1-2	CASSTPDRDYGYTF	TGCGCCAGCAGCACTCCGGACAGGGACTATGGCTACACCTTC
TRBD1	-	TRBV7-2	TRBJ2-5	CASSARTGWVETQYF	TGTGCCAGCAGCGCCAGGACAGGGTGGGTAGAGACCCAGTACTTC
TRBD1	few	TRBV5-5	TRBJ1-4	CASSSGQGPSTNEKLFF	TGTGCCAGCAGCTCCGGACAGGGACCCTCAACTAATGAAAAACTGTTTTTT
TRBD2	-	TRBV7-2	TRBJ2-1	CASSWVKLAVEQFF	TGTGCCAGCAGCTGGGTTAAGCTAGCGGTTGAGCAGTTCTTC
TRBD1	-	TRBV14	TRBJ2-7	CASSVRDRGPYEQYF	TGTGCCAGCAGCGTCCGGGACAGGGGGCCCTACGAGCAGTACTTC
-	-	TRBV5-1	TRBJ1-1	CASRSGQTKNTEAFF	TGCGCCAGCAGGTCTGGACAGACCAAGAACACTGAAGCTTTCTTT
-	few	TRBV5-1	TRBJ1-1	CASSLGQAMAEAFF	TGCGCCAGCAGCTTGGGGCAGGCTATGGCTGAAGCTTTCTTT
-	-	TRBV11-3	TRBJ2-7	CASSWTRGYEQYF	TGTGCCAGCAGCTGGACCCGGGGCTACGAGCAGTACTTC
-	-	TRBV29-1	TRBJ2-7	CSVAGGELYEQYF	TGCAGCGTTGCCGGAGGGGAGCTCTACGAGCAGTACTTC
-	-	TRBV18	TRBJ2-5	CASSPKQETQYF	TGTGCCAGCTCTCCTAAACAAGAGACCCAGTACTTC